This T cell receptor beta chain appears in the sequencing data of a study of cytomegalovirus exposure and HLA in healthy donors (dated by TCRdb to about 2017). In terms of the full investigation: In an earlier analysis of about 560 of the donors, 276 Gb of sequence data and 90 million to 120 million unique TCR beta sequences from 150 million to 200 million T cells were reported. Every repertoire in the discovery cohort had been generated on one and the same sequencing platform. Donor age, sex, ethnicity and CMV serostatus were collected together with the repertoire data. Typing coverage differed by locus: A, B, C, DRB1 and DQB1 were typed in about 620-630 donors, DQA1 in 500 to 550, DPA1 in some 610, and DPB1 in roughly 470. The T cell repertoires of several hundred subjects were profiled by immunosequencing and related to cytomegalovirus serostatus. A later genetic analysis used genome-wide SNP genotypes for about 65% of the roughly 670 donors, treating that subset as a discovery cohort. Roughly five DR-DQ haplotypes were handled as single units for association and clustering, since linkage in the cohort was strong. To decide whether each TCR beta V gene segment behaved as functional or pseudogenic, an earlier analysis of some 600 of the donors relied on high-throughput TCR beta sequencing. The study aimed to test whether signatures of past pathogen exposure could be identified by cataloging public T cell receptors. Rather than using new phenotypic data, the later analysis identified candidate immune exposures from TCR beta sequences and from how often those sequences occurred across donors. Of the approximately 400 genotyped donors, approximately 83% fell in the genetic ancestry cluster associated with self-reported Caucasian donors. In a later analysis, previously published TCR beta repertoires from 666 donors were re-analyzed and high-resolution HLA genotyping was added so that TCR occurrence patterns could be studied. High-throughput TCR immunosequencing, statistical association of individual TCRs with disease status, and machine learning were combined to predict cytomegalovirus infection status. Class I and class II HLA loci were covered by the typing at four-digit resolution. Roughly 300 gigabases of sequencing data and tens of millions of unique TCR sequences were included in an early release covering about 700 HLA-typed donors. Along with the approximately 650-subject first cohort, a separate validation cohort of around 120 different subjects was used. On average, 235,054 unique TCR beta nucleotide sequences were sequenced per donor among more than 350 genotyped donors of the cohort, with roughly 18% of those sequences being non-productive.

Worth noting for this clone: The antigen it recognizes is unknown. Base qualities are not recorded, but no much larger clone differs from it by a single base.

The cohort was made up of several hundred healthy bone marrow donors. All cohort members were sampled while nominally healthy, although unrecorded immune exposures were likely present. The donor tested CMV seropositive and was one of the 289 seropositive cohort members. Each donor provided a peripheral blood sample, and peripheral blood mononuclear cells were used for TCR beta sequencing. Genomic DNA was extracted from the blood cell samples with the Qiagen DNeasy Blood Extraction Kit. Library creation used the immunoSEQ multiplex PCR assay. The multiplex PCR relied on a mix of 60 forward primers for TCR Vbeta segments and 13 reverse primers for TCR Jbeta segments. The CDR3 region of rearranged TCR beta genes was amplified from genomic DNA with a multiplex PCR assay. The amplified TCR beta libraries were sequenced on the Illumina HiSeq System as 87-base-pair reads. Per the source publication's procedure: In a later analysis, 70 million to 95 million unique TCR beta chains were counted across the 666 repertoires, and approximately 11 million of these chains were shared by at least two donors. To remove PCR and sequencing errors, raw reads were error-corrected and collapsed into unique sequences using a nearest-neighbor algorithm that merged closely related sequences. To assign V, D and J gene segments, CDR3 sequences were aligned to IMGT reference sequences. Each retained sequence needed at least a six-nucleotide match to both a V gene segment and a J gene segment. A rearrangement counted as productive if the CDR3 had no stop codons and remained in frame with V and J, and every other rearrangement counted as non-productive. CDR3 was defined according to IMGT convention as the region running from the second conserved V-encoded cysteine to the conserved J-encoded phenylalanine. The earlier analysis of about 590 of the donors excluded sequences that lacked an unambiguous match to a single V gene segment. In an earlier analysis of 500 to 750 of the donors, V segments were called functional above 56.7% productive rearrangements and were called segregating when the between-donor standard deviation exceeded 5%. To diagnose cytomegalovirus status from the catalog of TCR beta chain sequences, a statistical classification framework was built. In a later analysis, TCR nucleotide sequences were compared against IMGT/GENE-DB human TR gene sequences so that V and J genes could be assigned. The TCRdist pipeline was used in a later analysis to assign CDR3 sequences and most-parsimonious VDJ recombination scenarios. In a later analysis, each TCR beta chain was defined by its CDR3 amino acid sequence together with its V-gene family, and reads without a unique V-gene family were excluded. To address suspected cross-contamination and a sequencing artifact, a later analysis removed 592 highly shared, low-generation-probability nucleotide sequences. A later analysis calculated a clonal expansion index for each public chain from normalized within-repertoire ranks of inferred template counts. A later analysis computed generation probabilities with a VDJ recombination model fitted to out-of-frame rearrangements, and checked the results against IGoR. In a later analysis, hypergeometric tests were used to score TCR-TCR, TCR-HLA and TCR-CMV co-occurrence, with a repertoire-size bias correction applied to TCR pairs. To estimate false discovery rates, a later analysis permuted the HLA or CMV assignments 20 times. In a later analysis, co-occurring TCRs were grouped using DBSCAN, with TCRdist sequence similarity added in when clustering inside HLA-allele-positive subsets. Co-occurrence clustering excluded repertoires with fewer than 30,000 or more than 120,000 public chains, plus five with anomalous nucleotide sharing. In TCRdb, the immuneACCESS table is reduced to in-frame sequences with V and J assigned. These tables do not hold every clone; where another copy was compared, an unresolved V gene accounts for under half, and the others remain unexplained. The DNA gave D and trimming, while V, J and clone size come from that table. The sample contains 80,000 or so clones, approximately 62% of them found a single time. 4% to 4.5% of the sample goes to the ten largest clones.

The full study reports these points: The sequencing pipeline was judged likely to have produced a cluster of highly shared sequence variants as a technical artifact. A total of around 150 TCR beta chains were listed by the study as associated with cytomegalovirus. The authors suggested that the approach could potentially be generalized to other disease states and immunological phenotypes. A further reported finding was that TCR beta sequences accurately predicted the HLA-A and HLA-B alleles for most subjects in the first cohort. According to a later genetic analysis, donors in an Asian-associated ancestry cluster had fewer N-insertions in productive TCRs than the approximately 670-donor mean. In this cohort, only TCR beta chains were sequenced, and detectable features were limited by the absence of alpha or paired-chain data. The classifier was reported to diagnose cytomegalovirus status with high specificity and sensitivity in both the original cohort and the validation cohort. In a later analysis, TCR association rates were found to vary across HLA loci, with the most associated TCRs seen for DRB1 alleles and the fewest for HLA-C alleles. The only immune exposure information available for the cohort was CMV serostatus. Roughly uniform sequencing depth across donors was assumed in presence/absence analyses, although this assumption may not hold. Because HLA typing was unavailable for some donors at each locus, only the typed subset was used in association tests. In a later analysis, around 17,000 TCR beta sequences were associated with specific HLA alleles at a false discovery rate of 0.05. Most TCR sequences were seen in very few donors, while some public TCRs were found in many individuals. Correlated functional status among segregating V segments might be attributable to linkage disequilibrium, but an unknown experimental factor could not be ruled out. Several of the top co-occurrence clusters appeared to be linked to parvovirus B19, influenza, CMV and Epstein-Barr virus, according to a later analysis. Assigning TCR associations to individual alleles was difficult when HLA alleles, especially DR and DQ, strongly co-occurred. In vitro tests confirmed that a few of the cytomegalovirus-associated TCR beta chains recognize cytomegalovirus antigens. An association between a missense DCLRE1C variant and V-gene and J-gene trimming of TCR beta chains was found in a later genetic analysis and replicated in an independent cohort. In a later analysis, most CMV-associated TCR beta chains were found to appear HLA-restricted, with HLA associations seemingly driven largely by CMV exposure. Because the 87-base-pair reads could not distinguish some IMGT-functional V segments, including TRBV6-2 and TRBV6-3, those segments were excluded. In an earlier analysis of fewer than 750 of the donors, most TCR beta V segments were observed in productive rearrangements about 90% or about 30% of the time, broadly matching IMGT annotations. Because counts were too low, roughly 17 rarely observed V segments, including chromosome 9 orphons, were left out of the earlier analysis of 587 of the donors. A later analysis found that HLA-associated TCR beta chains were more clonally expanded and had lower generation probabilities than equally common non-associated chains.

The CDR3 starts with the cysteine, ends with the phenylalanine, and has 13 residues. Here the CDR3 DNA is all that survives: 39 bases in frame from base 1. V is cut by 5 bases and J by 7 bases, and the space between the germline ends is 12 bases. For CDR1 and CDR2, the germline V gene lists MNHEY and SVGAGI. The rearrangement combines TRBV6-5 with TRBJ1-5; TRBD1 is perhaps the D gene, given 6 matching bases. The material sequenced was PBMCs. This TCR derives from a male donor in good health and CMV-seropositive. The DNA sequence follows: TGTGCCAGCAGTCCCGGACAGAAGCAGCCCCAGCATTTT. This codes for CASSPGQKQPQHF.